This T cell receptor (beta chain) was identified in a study of beta chain features in type 1 diabetes. Notes on the study in general: For patients, the naive, central memory and Treg TCRB repertoires appeared more alike than for healthy donors. Fewer insertions but more deletions were seen at VDJ junctions in type 1 diabetes patients. Sequencing used cDNA, and cells with high TCR expression could therefore be over-represented.

To note about this clone: Antigen specificity is unknown.

Post-sort purity exceeded 98% for all sorted populations. Expressed TCRB transcripts were sequenced after all isolated RNA was converted to cDNA. Generated by immunoSEQ multiplex PCR, the TCRdb table keeps only in-frame clones and is missing some. Here the sample spans under 450,000 clones, approximately 15% being singletons. This TCR was sampled from a woman under 30 in good health. The sample comprised naive CD4+ T cells from blood.

Here the CDR3 reads CASSYSRRGAGELFF. The CDR3 bases are TGTGCCAGCAGTTACTCGAGGCGCGGGGCCGGGGAGCTGTTTTTT. The rearrangement joins TRBV6-5 to TRBJ2-2, with TRBD2 as a possible D gene (6 bases). The V and J ends lost 0 bases and 6 bases respectively, with 11 bases between them. Per germline, CDR1 MNHEY and CDR2 SVGAGI. The CDR3 has 15 amino acids.